These 29 T cell receptor beta chains share one sample of origin, sequenced in a study of spatial heterogeneity in lung cancer. TCRdb ran MiXCR on the 5' RACE reads and lists one entry per CDR3 protein. The sample gives more than 25,000 distinct CDR3 sequences, about 5.3% of which show up once; more than 20% is in the top ten. Regarding time point: blood at routine non-recurrence follow-up after resection. The source was PBMCs, collected at follow-up. The receptor set was obtained from a female donor with early-stage non-small cell lung cancer.

This clonotype came up many times. V and J are TRBV7-2 and TRBJ2-1; D unclear. The CDR3 runs to 13 residues. V lost 5 bases and J 5 bases, leaving 10 bases between the germline ends. Germline CDR1 reads SGHTA; CDR2 reads FQGNSA. The CDR3 reads CASSLSANNEQFF. The CDR3 DNA sequence: TGTGCCAGCAGCCTATCGGCTAACAATGAGCAGTTCTTC. Using reference TRBV7-2 and TRBJ2-1 for the parts outside the CDR3, the full variable domain is GAGVSQSPSNKVTEKGKDVELRCDPISGHTALYWYRQSLGQGLEFLIYFQGNSAPDKSGLPSDRFSAERTGGSVSTLTIQRTQQEDSAVYLCASSLSANNEQFFGPGTRLTVL.

V gene TRBV3-1 combines with J gene TRBJ2-2, with TRBD2 matching 8 bases. V shed 3 bases and J 8 bases; nucleotides not matched to a gene: 14. CDR3 length: 17 residues. Germline V gene sequence: CDR1 LGHDT, CDR2 YNNKEL (reference sequence). In DNA form, the CDR3 reads TGTGCCAGCAGCCATGGCGATAGCGGGGCCACAGCAGGGGAGCTGTTTTTT. Encoded protein: CASSHGDSGATAGELFF.

This clonotype came up many times. The chain carries TRBV2 and TRBJ2-5; no clear D gene. V was pared by 7 bases and J by 5 bases, with 17 bases between. The V gene's germline CDR1 is SNHLY and CDR2 FYNNEI. This CDR3 region has 14 residues. The CDR3 is CASKDSRNGETQYF. The CDR3 DNA sequence: TGTGCCAGCAAGGATAGCAGGAATGGGGAGACCCAGTACTTC.

This clonotype was detected ten times or more. The chain has TRBV28 and TRBJ1-1, with unresolved D. CDR1 and CDR2 from the germline V gene are MDHEN and SYDVKM. CDR3 length: 12 residues. V was clipped by 5 bases and J by 9 bases, with 13 bases between them. The CDR3 DNA reads TGTGCCAGCAGTCAAGAGCCCCTAAAAGCTTTCTTT. It translates to CASSQEPLKAFF.

This clonotype is medium-sized in the sample. V usage is TRBV20-1 and J usage is TRBJ1-1, with D possibly being TRBD1 (6 bases). V was pared by 6 bases and J by 0 bases, with 14 bases between. Germline CDR1 reads DFQATT; CDR2 reads SNEGSKA (reference sequence). This CDR3 has 14 amino acids. CDR3 sequence (DNA): TGCAGTGCCCGGACAGTCTCTATGAACACTGAAGCTTTCTTT. It codes for CSARTVSMNTEAFF.

The V gene is TRBV5-1, the J gene TRBJ2-1; maybe TRBD2 (6 bases). CDR3 size: 12 residues. V lost 4 bases and J 8 bases, leaving 10 bases between the germline ends. Germline lookup yields CDR1 SGHRS and CDR2 YFSETQ. CDR3 residues: CASSATSYEQFF. The CDR3 nucleotides are TGCGCCAGCAGCGCGACTAGTTATGAGCAGTTCTTC.

In its sample, this clonotype was seen many times. This chain's CDR3 is CASSRGGPQETQYF. In DNA, the CDR3 is TGTGCCAGCAGCAGGGGGGGCCCCCAAGAGACCCAGTACTTC. J is TRBJ2-5 and V is TRBV28; D could derive from TRBD1 or TRBD2 (7 bases each). Trimming left V 6 bases short and J 1 base short, with 12 bases between. Germline CDR1 reads MDHEN; CDR2 reads SYDVKM. CDR3 length: 14 amino acids.

V usage is TRBV7-2 and J usage is TRBJ1-2, with 8 bases matching TRBD1. V was pared by 5 bases and J by 12 bases, with 8 bases of the junction left unmatched. Germline V gene lookup returns CDR1 SGHTA and CDR2 FQGNSA. The CDR3 consists of 12 residues. CDR3 DNA sequence: TGTGCCAGCAGCCGACGACAGGGGATCAACACCTTC. Its protein product is CASSRRQGINTF.

This clonotype was detected a few times. V usage is TRBV2 and J usage is TRBJ2-2, with 10 bases lining up with TRBD2. The CDR3 contains 15 residues. Unmatched junction bases numbered 3, after V lost 4 bases and J lost 4 bases. CDR1 and CDR2 (germline): SNHLY, FYNNEI. In DNA, the CDR3 is TGTGCCAGCAGTGCCGGGACTAGCGCCACCGGGGAGCTGTTTTTT. The encoded protein is CASSAGTSATGELFF.

This clonotype was seen many times. V gene TRBV12-3 or TRBV12-4 combines with J gene TRBJ2-5; the D is unclear. With 3 bases removed from V and 3 bases from J, the gap between germline ends came to 11 bases. This CDR3 region has 14 residues. The CDR3 loop is CASSFVVGEETQYF. The CDR3 DNA reads TGTGCCAGCAGTTTTGTCGTAGGAGAAGAGACCCAGTACTTC.

As to this clonotype: This may be a read error, as it is one base from a much larger clone. V usage is TRBV5-1 and J usage is TRBJ1-1; D unresolved. There are 13 residues in the CDR3. Trimming removed 1 base from V and 1 base from J, with 5 bases in between. Germline-derived CDR1 and CDR2 are SGHRS and YFSETQ. CDR3 DNA sequence: TGCGCCAGCAGCTTGCTAGCGAACACTGAAGCTTTCTTT. Its protein product is CASSLLANTEAFF. Filled out from reference TRBV5-1 and TRBJ1-1, the complete variable domain reads KAGVTQTPRYLIKTRGQQVTLSCSPISGHRSVSWYQQTPGQGLQFLFEYFSETQRNKGNFPGRFSGRQFSNSRSEMNVSTLELGDSALYLCASSLLANTEAFFGQGTRLTVV.

The chain employs TRBV7-2 and TRBJ2-1, with 12 bases fitting TRBD2. Germline V gene lookup returns CDR1 SGHTA and CDR2 FQGNSA. J gave up 5 bases and V 5 bases, and 10 bases lay outside the gene matches. The CDR3 runs to 17 residues. CDR3 in DNA: TGTGCCAGCAGCCCCGACCTACTAGCGGGGGGTCACAATGAGCAGTTCTTC. It is translated as CASSPDLLAGGHNEQFF.

This clonotype was seen more than once but under ten times. The J gene is TRBJ1-6, the V gene TRBV6-2 or TRBV6-3, with D unresolved. Trimming shortened V by 0 bases and J by 17 bases, and 14 bases separated the two germline ends. In germline, CDR1 is MNHEY, CDR2 SVGEGT. CDR3 length: 13 residues. Here the CDR3 reads CASSYSGPPAVHF. The DNA of the CDR3 is TGTGCCAGCAGTTACTCCGGGCCCCCTGCGGTCCACTTT.

This clonotype was picked up many times. This rearrangement joins TRBV20-1 to TRBJ2-5, with TRBD2 matching 7 bases. Per the germline V gene, CDR1 is DFQATT and CDR2 is SNEGSKA (reference sequence). V was pared by 0 bases and J by 4 bases, with 8 bases of the junction left unmatched. The CDR3 contains 15 residues. This CDR3 reads CSARDSRGSGETQYF. The CDR3 region has the DNA TGCAGTGCTAGAGATAGCCGCGGGAGTGGAGAGACCCAGTACTTC.

This clonotype occurred many times. V usage is TRBV20-1 and J usage is TRBJ2-5; 13 nucleotides line up with TRBD2. The CDR3 consists of 18 residues. J gave up 2 bases and V 0 bases, and 9 bases lay outside the gene matches. Germline V lookup: CDR1 DFQATT, CDR2 SNEGSKA (reference sequence). The CDR3 reads CSARDAGLAGVRQETQYF. In DNA form, the CDR3 reads TGCAGTGCTAGAGATGCCGGACTAGCGGGAGTCCGTCAAGAGACCCAGTACTTC.

The sample holds many counts of this clonotype. V and J are TRBV12-3 or TRBV12-4 and TRBJ1-1; a weak D match, TRBD1 (5 bases). Deletions cut 2 bases from V and 11 bases from J, with 15 bases between. The CDR3 is 13 residues long. The CDR3, as DNA: TGTGCCAGCAGTTTAAGGGGCGAGGGATCGGCTTTCTTT. Translated, it gives CASSLRGEGSAFF.

The sample holds many counts of this clonotype. DNA for the CDR3: TGCAGCGTTGTGGAGGGGGCCCGCACAGATACGCAGTATTTT. This encodes CSVVEGARTDTQYF. The rearrangement links TRBV29-1 to TRBJ2-3, with D possibly being TRBD1 (7 bases). V lost 4 bases and J 1 base, leaving 12 bases between the germline ends. Germline CDR1 is SQVTM and CDR2 is ANQGSEA. This CDR3 region has 14 residues.

This clonotype occurred many times. The chain carries TRBV7-2 and TRBJ1-2; D is unclear. Trimming took 1 base from V and 1 from J, leaving 4 bases between them. From germline, CDR1 is SGHTA and CDR2 FQGNSA. The CDR3 length is 13 residues. In DNA, the CDR3 is TGTGCCAGCAGCTTAGAGCTTAACTATGGCTACACCTTC. Its protein product is CASSLELNYGYTF.

This clonotype was seen many times. The chain joins TRBV15 to TRBJ2-6, with D perhaps TRBD1 (5 bases). Germline CDR1 is LNHNV and CDR2 is YYDKDF (reference sequence). Trimming stripped 1 base from V and 0 bases from J, with 10 bases between. The CDR3 totals 17 residues. The CDR3 protein is CATSRVGVPSGANVLTF. The CDR3 bases are TGTGCCACCAGCAGAGTAGGGGTTCCCTCTGGGGCCAACGTCCTGACTTTC.

At least ten counts were recorded for this clonotype. The chain employs TRBV29-1 and TRBJ2-7; possible D gene TRBD1, 5 bases. Trimming removed 4 bases from V and 1 base from J, with 17 bases in between. The CDR3 spans 15 residues. Germline loops: CDR1 SQVTM, CDR2 ANQGSEA. CDR3: CSVVWGRLNSYEQYF. The CDR3 DNA follows: TGCAGCGTTGTTTGGGGCAGGCTAAATTCCTACGAGCAGTACTTC.

This clonotype turned up a few times. J is TRBJ1-3 and V is TRBV7-2; tentative D call: TRBD1 (5 bases). Trimming cost V 1 base and J 0 bases, with 13 bases left between them. Germline V CDR1 and CDR2: SGHTA, FQGNSA. This CDR3 contains 17 residues. In nucleotides, the CDR3 is TGTGCCAGCAGCTTAGAGGACTCGGGGCGCTCTGGAAACACCATATATTTT. The encoded protein is CASSLEDSGRSGNTIYF.

This clonotype has a count of ten or more. The V call is TRBV20-1, the J call TRBJ2-1; TRBD2 aligns across 8 bases. Germline assignment: CDR1 DFQATT and CDR2 SNEGSKA (reference sequence). V shed 3 bases and J 5 bases; nucleotides not matched to a gene: 6. The CDR3 covers 14 residues. The CDR3 reads CSASGGARHNEQFF. In DNA, the CDR3 is TGCAGTGCTAGCGGGGGGGCTCGGCACAATGAGCAGTTCTTC.

This clonotype was seen ten or more times. CDR3 coding DNA: TGCGCCAGCAGCGCCCCCGGGAGCGGCAGAGAGACCCAGTACTTC. Encoded protein: CASSAPGSGRETQYF. The chain couples TRBV5-1 to TRBJ2-5; TRBD2 might be the D (6 bases). The CDR3 loop spans 15 amino acids. CDR1 is SGHRS, CDR2 YFSETQ, per germline. V lost 4 bases to trimming and J lost 4 bases, with 17 bases between them.

This clonotype has at least ten counts. The chain links TRBV7-2 to TRBJ2-3; 8 bases are a match to TRBD1. The germline gives CDR1 SGHTA, CDR2 FQGNSA. The V gene end was trimmed by 5 bases and the J gene end by 1 base; junction bases not matched to a gene: 8. This CDR3 has 16 residues. In nucleotides, the CDR3 is TGTGCCAGCAGCACAAGACAGGGGCAGGGCACAGATACGCAGTATTTT. Translating gives CASSTRQGQGTDTQYF. Using reference TRBV7-2 and TRBJ2-3 for the parts outside the CDR3, the full variable domain is GAGVSQSPSNKVTEKGKDVELRCDPISGHTALYWYRQSLGQGLEFLIYFQGNSAPDKSGLPSDRFSAERTGGSVSTLTIQRTQQEDSAVYLCASSTRQGQGTDTQYFGPGTRLTVL.

Many counts were recorded for this clonotype. For the CDR3, the DNA is TGTGCCAGCAGTGCGTACCAAGAGACCCAGTACTTC. This encodes CASSAYQETQYF. The chain recombines TRBV2 with TRBJ2-5; no clear D. CDR3 length: 12 residues. Trimming cost V 4 bases and J 0 bases, with 3 bases left between them. The germline gives CDR1 SNHLY, CDR2 FYNNEI.

There are many counts of this clonotype. The chain recombines TRBV12-3 or TRBV12-4 with TRBJ2-7; TRBD2 matches 9 bases. V was clipped by 5 bases and J by 2 bases; unmatched bases: 4. The CDR3 spans 14 residues. The CDR3 DNA follows: TGTGCCAGCAGTCTTAGCGGGAGCCCCTACGAGCAGTACTTC. Protein product: CASSLSGSPYEQYF.

This clonotype was observed many times. This rearrangement joins TRBV4-3 to TRBJ2-7, with 7 bases identical to TRBD1. CDR1 is LGHNA, CDR2 YSLEER, per germline. J gave up 7 bases and V 1 base, and 4 bases lay outside the gene matches. CDR3 length equals 13 residues. The CDR3 protein is CASSQAQGYEQYF. The CDR3 DNA reads TGCGCCAGCAGCCAAGCACAGGGGTATGAGCAGTACTTC.

Many counts were recorded for this clonotype. The chain links TRBV14 to TRBJ2-7; D unresolved. V gave up 0 bases and J gave up 0 bases, with 18 bases separating them. The CDR3 has 18 residues. Germline-derived CDR1 and CDR2 are SGHDN and FVKESK. The CDR3: CASSQEWSSIPFSYEQYF. The CDR3 nucleotides read TGTGCCAGCAGCCAAGAATGGTCAAGCATTCCTTTCTCCTACGAGCAGTACTTC.

Ten or more counts support this clonotype. The chain combines TRBV7-9 with TRBJ2-3; unclear D gene. The V gene's germline CDR1 is SEHNR and CDR2 FQNEAQ (reference sequence). The V and J ends lost 1 base and 2 bases respectively, with 7 bases between them. The CDR3 is 14 amino acids. The CDR3 region is CASSLVDLTDTQYF. The CDR3 DNA sequence: TGTGCCAGCAGCTTAGTCGATCTCACAGATACGCAGTATTTT. The full variable domain, with the rest looked up from reference TRBV7-9 and TRBJ2-3, is DTGVSQNPRHKITKRGQNVTFRCDPISEHNRLYWYRQTLGQGPEFLTYFQNEAQLEKSRLLSDRFSAERPKGSFSTLEIQRTEQGDSAMYLCASSLVDLTDTQYFGPGTRLTVL.